The next 23 T cell receptor beta chains were all read from a single sample in a study of blood T cell repertoires in COVID-19. Clones were read by immunoSEQ multiplex PCR, and TCRdb kept only the in-frame ones, dropping some. Of more than 110,000 clones detected, 76% appear once; the ten largest clones hold roughly 4.7%. The sample taken for sequencing was peripheral blood. These receptors originate from a woman aged 80 or over with active or convalescent COVID-19.

This clone was recorded only once. The chain recombines TRBV12-3 or TRBV12-4 with TRBJ2-5; no definite D call. Trimming shortened V by 5 bases and J by 5 bases, and 9 bases separated the two germline ends. The CDR3 totals 12 residues. The CDR3 coding sequence is TGTGCCAGCAGTCCTTACGGTGAGACCCAGTACTTC. Translated, it gives CASSPYGETQYF.

The V and J genes are TRBV6-4 and TRBJ1-5; 7 nucleotides agree with TRBD1. The CDR3 has 17 residues. Losses at the gene ends were 3 bases for V and 0 bases for J; bases not matched to a gene: 8. Germline CDR1 and CDR2: MRHNA and SNTAGT. The CDR3, as DNA: TGTGCCAGCAGTGATCGTAGGGGGCAGCATAGCAATCAGCCCCAGCATTTT. Translation: CASSDRRGQHSNQPQHF.

This clone was seen a few times. This chain uses TRBV9 with TRBJ2-1; D possibly corresponds to TRBD2 (6 bases). This CDR3 is 15 amino acids long. Germline V gene data show CDR1 as SGDLS and CDR2 as YYNGEE. V was pared by 1 base and J by 4 bases, with 12 bases between. The CDR3 is CASSVSGAEYNEQFF. The CDR3 DNA follows: TGTGCCAGCAGCGTATCGGGAGCGGAATACAATGAGCAGTTCTTC. Looking up the rest from reference TRBV9 and TRBJ2-1 gives the full variable domain: DSGVTQTPKHLITATGQRVTLRCSPRSGDLSVYWYQQSLDQGLQFLIQYYNGEERAKGNILERFSAQQFPDLHSELNLSSLELGDSALYFCASSVSGAEYNEQFFGPGTRLTVL.

The rearrangement uses TRBV19 and TRBJ2-2, with D perhaps matching TRBD2 (5 bases). The germline V gene has CDR1 LNHDA and CDR2 SQIVND (reference sequence). V gave up 5 bases and J gave up 5 bases, with 15 bases separating them. The CDR3 extends over 15 amino acids. This chain's CDR3 is CASSRSSDGTGELFF. CDR3 nucleotides: TGTGCCAGTAGTCGAAGTAGCGATGGTACCGGGGAGCTGTTTTTT.

The rearrangement joins TRBV2 to TRBJ1-5; 10 bases align to TRBD1. CDR3 length: 15 amino acids. Per the germline V gene, CDR1 is SNHLY and CDR2 is FYNNEI. V lost 6 bases, J lost 3 bases, and 5 bases stayed unmatched. This CDR3 reads CASRGDRGSNQPQHF. CDR3 in DNA: TGTGCCAGCAGGGGGGACAGGGGATCCAATCAGCCCCAGCATTTT.

V and J are TRBV7-3 and TRBJ2-2, with TRBD1 matching over 8 bases. The CDR3 is made up of 16 amino acids. V lost 5 bases to trimming and J lost 4 bases; unmatched junction nucleotides: 9. CDR1 SGHTA and CDR2 FQGTGA come from the germline V gene. The CDR3, as DNA: TGTGCCAGCAGCCCAATGGGCAGGGGGCTCACCGGGGAGCTGTTTTTT. This sequence encodes CASSPMGRGLTGELFF.

V gene TRBV6-5 combines with J gene TRBJ2-1; 12 nucleotides match TRBD2. The germline gives CDR1 MNHEY, CDR2 SVGAGI. CDR3 length: 14 residues. The V and J ends lost 6 bases and 9 bases, in that order; junction bases with no gene match: 6. The CDR3 loop reads CASSGLAGSGEQFF. In DNA form, the CDR3 reads TGTGCCAGCAGCGGACTAGCGGGGAGTGGTGAGCAGTTCTTC.

This clone was found a few times. The chain links TRBV19 to TRBJ2-1, with D perhaps matching TRBD2 (5 bases). The CDR3 covers 19 residues. Between the trimmed V and J ends, which lost 5 bases and 0 bases, there was a span of 23 bases. Germline-derived CDR1 and CDR2 are LNHDA and SQIVND (reference sequence). CDR3 coding DNA: TGTGCCAGTAGTCCCGGGTACGGGATAGCCAAGAGCTCCTACAATGAGCAGTTCTTC. Translating it yields CASSPGYGIAKSSYNEQFF.

The gene calls are TRBV10-3 and TRBJ1-3, with D possibly matching TRBD1 (5 bases). Trimming took off 10 bases at V and 0 bases at J, with 16 bases between the two ends. Germline lookup yields CDR1 ENHRY and CDR2 SYGVKD. This CDR3 has 15 amino acids. The DNA of the CDR3 is TGTGCCACCGGGACCGGGGGATACTCTGGAAACACCATATATTTT. This sequence encodes CATGTGGYSGNTIYF.

A remark on this clone: The same CDR3 also results from other DNA sequences found in this sample. This chain connects TRBV3-1 (or the pseudogene TRBV3-2) to TRBJ1-3, with D possibly being TRBD1 (5 bases). The germline gives CDR1 LGHDT, CDR2 YNNKEL (reference sequence). V was pared by 4 bases and J by 1 base, with 8 bases between. The CDR3 consists of 14 residues. CDR3 in DNA: TGTGCCAGCAGCCTGGGACTTTCTGGAAACACCATATATTTT. As protein: CASSLGLSGNTIYF.

V and J are TRBV19 and TRBJ1-1; unclear D gene. Germline V lookup: CDR1 LNHDA, CDR2 SQIVND (reference sequence). V lost 9 bases, J lost 4 bases, and 12 bases lay in between. There are 12 residues in the CDR3. CDR3 sequence: CASDDLGTEAFF. The DNA of the CDR3 is TGTGCCAGCGACGACTTGGGCACTGAAGCTTTCTTT.

This clone was seen a few times. This sequence joins TRBV3-1 (or the pseudogene TRBV3-2) and TRBJ1-5; D ambiguous. V was trimmed by 4 bases and J by 1 base, leaving 11 bases between them. From germline, CDR1 is LGHDT and CDR2 YNNKEL (reference sequence). The CDR3 runs to 15 residues. CDR3 region: CASSRHPGSNQPQHF. In DNA form, the CDR3 reads TGTGCCAGCAGCCGTCACCCGGGGAGCAATCAGCCCCAGCATTTT.

CDR3: CASSESGGVQPQHF. CDR3 DNA sequence: TGCGCCAGCAGTGAATCAGGCGGGGTTCAGCCCCAGCATTTT. The chain combines TRBV10-2 with TRBJ1-5, with D unresolved. The V and J ends lost 3 bases and 6 bases respectively, with 12 bases between them. This CDR3 is built from 14 residues. Germline-derived CDR1 and CDR2 are WSHSY and SAAADI.

V gene TRBV2 combines with J gene TRBJ1-2; 9 bases fit TRBD1. V was pared by 7 bases and J by 5 bases, with 14 bases of the junction left unmatched. The germline gives CDR1 SNHLY, CDR2 FYNNEI. The CDR3 loop spans 16 amino acids. CDR3 sequence reads: CASNADRGRSGYGYTF. The CDR3 DNA follows: TGTGCCAGCAACGCCGACAGGGGGAGGTCAGGGTATGGCTACACCTTC.

V and J are TRBV6-6 and TRBJ1-5; TRBD1 agrees at 7 bases. After removal of 6 bases from V and 6 bases from J, the junction contained 11 bases not matched to a gene. CDR1 and CDR2 (germline): MNHNY, SVGAGI (reference sequence). The CDR3 is 15 residues long. The CDR3 region is CASRLDRAPGQPQHF. CDR3 sequence (DNA): TGTGCCAGCAGACTTGACAGGGCCCCCGGTCAGCCCCAGCATTTT.

V usage is TRBV5-1 and J usage is TRBJ1-3; 7 bases fit TRBD1. The V segment lost 4 bases and the J segment 2 bases; nucleotides outside the gene matches: 12. Germline V gene lookup returns CDR1 SGHRS and CDR2 YFSETQ. The CDR3 is 17 amino acids. The chain's CDR3 is CASSRTKQGKTGNTIYF. CDR3 nucleotide sequence: TGCGCCAGCAGCCGTACCAAACAGGGGAAAACTGGAAACACCATATATTTT.

The gene calls are TRBV21-1 and TRBJ1-6. TRBV21-1 represents a pseudogene. The CDR3 extends over 16 amino acids. The chain's CDR3 is CASSKGSGMSDSPLHF. CDR3 nucleotides: TGTGCCAGCAGCAAAGGATCGGGAATGTCGGATTCACCCCTCCACTTT.

The V call is TRBV27, the J call TRBJ1-2; tentative D call: TRBD1 (6 bases). The germline V gene has CDR1 MNHEY and CDR2 SMNVEV (reference sequence). This CDR3 has 14 residues. V was shortened by 2 bases and J by 2 bases, with 9 bases between the two germline ends. CDR3 residues: CASSLLGQNYGYTF. The CDR3 region has the DNA TGTGCCAGCAGTTTACTTGGACAGAACTATGGCTACACCTTC.

The chain carries TRBV9 and TRBJ1-1; no clear D. The CDR3 has 13 amino acids. With 2 bases removed from V and 0 bases from J, the gap between germline ends came to 5 bases. CDR1 and CDR2 from the germline V gene are SGDLS and YYNGEE. This CDR3 reads CASSVTVNTEAFF. CDR3 in DNA: TGTGCCAGCAGCGTTACGGTGAACACTGAAGCTTTCTTT.

This clone turned up a few times. CDR3 in amino acids: CASSLLMGGNQPQHF. The CDR3 region has the DNA TGTGCCAGCAGTTTATTAATGGGGGGGAATCAGCCCCAGCATTTT. This chain uses TRBV27 with TRBJ1-5; D might be TRBD1 (5 bases). This CDR3 is 15 amino acids long. Trimming left V 1 base short and J 4 bases short, with 11 bases between. Germline assignment: CDR1 MNHEY and CDR2 SMNVEV (reference sequence).

This rearrangement joins TRBV7-9 to TRBJ1-3; D unclear. Per germline, CDR1 SEHNR and CDR2 FQNEAQ (reference sequence). V gave up 6 bases and J gave up 3 bases, with 9 bases separating them. This CDR3 has 13 residues. The CDR3 reads CASSERSGNTIYF. In nucleotides, the CDR3 is TGTGCCAGCAGTGAACGCAGTGGAAACACCATATATTTT.

This clone was detected only a few times. The rearrangement links TRBV15 to TRBJ2-7, with D possibly matching TRBD2 (5 bases). The V and J ends lost 0 bases and 1 base respectively, with 13 bases between them. Germline CDR1 reads LNHNV; CDR2 reads YYDKDF (reference sequence). CDR3 length equals 16 residues. DNA for the CDR3: TGTGCCACCAGCAGAGATCTAGGTAGGGAGTCCTACGAGCAGTACTTC. Its translation is CATSRDLGRESYEQYF.

V gene TRBV30 combines with J gene TRBJ1-2; 10 bases are shared with TRBD1. Trimming removed 2 bases from V and 5 bases from J; junction bases left unmatched: 5. CDR1 and CDR2 (germline): GTSNPN, SVGIG (reference sequence). CDR3 length: 14 amino acids. The CDR3 loop reads CAWSRTGGSYGYTF. CDR3 coding DNA: TGTGCCTGGAGTCGGACAGGGGGTAGTTATGGCTACACCTTC.